This T cell receptor beta chain was captured by sequencing in a study of blood T cells in healthy people across ages. General study results and limits: Observed TCR beta diversity showed a strong correlation with the percentage of naive T cells as measured by flow cytometry.

Per the germline V gene, CDR1 is SEHNR and CDR2 is FQNEAQ (reference sequence). The CDR3 has 13 amino acids. Trimming left V 5 bases short and J 8 bases short, with 15 bases between. As concerns this clonotype: Its antigen is undetermined.

Alongside a J-beta primer mix, a sample-barcoded 5' primer served in a second PCR lasting roughly 7 to 11 cycles. TCRdb recomputed calls from the 5' RACE reads with MiXCR, one row per CDR3 protein. The sample has around 1.5 million distinct CDR3 sequences; about 31% are singletons. The chain combines TRBV7-9 with TRBJ1-2; D gene unclear. The sequencing sample was made of blood. The TCR sequence derives from a woman aged 25 to 45 in good health. CDR3 in DNA: TGTGCCAGCAGCACCCAATCGCCCCAAGGCTACACCTTC. Encoded protein: CASSTQSPQGYTF.